Below, one T cell receptor (beta chain) is given with its context. Its specificity is not known. The entry originates in a study of PD-1 blockade in classical Hodgkin lymphoma. Overall study results and limits: The study found complete responders had baseline diversity similar to newly diagnosed patients. No one has yet defined what causes the repertoire differences, which may be disease activity or prior therapy.

Method: immunoSEQ multiplex PCR; TCRdb's copy keeps in-frame clones and lacks some. The sample lists tens of thousands of clones; nearly 80% were seen once. The CDR3 is 13 amino acids. Germline V CDR1 and CDR2: SGHKS, YYEKEE (reference sequence). With 4 bases removed from V and 2 bases from J, the gap between germline ends came to 9 bases. The time point is: cycle 4 day 1 (C4D1), after 6 weeks of nivolumab. Every patient was affected by relapse after autologous stem cell transplantation, while exposure to brentuximab vedotin was not uniform. The sequence derives from a human donor with classical Hodgkin lymphoma. Specimen: peripheral blood mononuclear cells (PBMCs), collected before the fourth cycle of nivolumab. V and J are TRBV5-5 and TRBJ2-5, with D uncertain. In nucleotides, the CDR3 is TGTGCCAGCAGCATTCCGCCACAAGAGACCCAGTACTTC. Amino acids: CASSIPPQETQYF.